These T cell receptor beta chains were read from a single sample in a study of identical twins. MiXCR was run by TCRdb on the 5' RACE reads, yielding one entry per CDR3 protein. The table includes 1,800,000 or so distinct CDR3 sequences, around 29% detected once. Sequencing used cord blood. These receptor sequences come from a newborn girl in good health. The CDR3 runs from the conserved cysteine through the conserved F or W. A D gene is named only where the DNA matches it firmly. Size values are once, few and many counts, or a class for expanded clones, and some rows have none.

D gene,J gene,V gene,clone size,CDR3 protein,CDR3 DNA
-,TRBJ2-5,TRBV5-5,-,CASRSSGTSTKTQYF,TGTGCCAGCAGGTCCAGCGGGACATCCACGAAGACCCAGTACTTC
-,TRBJ1-5,TRBV6-1,-,CASRWSGTESNQPQHF,TGTGCCAGCAGATGGTCCGGGACCGAAAGCAATCAGCCCCAGCATTTT
-,TRBJ2-1,TRBV24-1,-,CATSDWTYNEQFF,TGTGCCACCAGTGACTGGACCTACAATGAGCAGTTCTTC
-,TRBJ1-1,TRBV10-3,-,CAISDKYAEAFF,TGTGCCATCAGTGATAAATACGCTGAAGCTTTCTTT
-,TRBJ2-3,TRBV5-1,-,CASSLLALRDRATDTQYF,TGCGCCAGCAGCCTGCTCGCCCTGAGGGACCGGGCCACAGATACGCAGTATTTT
-,TRBJ2-1,TRBV20-1,-,CSVSPPGGRYNEQFF,TGCAGTGTTAGCCCCCCGGGGGGCAGGTACAATGAGCAGTTCTTC
-,TRBJ1-5,TRBV12-3/TRBV12-4,-,CASSLAGRVGQPQHF,TGTGCCAGCAGCCTAGCCGGCCGGGTGGGTCAGCCCCAGCATTTT
TRBD2,TRBJ2-1,TRBV10-3,few,CAISWVTSGSRVYNEQFF,TGTGCCATCAGTTGGGTGACTAGCGGGAGTAGGGTTTACAATGAGCAGTTCTTC
TRBD2,TRBJ2-3,TRBV29-1,many,CSAIGRGRTDTQYF,TGCAGCGCCATAGGGAGGGGTAGGACAGATACGCAGTATTTT
-,TRBJ2-2,TRBV5-1,-,CASSISGSNTGELFF,TGCGCCAGCAGCATAAGCGGTTCCAACACCGGGGAGCTGTTTTTT
-,TRBJ1-2,TRBV6-5,-,CASSKQGFGYTF,TGTGCCAGCAGTAAACAGGGTTTCGGCTACACCTTC
TRBD1,TRBJ2-1,TRBV6-5,-,CASSYPSGQGATYEQFF,TGTGCCAGCAGTTACCCCTCCGGGCAGGGGGCTACCTACGAGCAGTTCTTC
TRBD2,TRBJ2-5,TRBV9,few,CASSVEREYNEQYF,TGTGCCAGCAGCGTAGAGCGGGAGTACAATGAGCAGTACTTC
-,TRBJ1-6,TRBV12-3/TRBV12-4,-,CASSYNRRLLHF,TGTGCCAGCAGTTACAACCGGAGGCTACTCCACTTT
-,TRBJ2-7,TRBV4-2,few,CASSQDLGTGSYEQYF,TGTGCCAGCAGCCAAGATCTGGGGACTGGCTCCTACGAGCAGTACTTC
TRBD2,TRBJ2-7,TRBV7-2,-,CASQTSIGHEQYF,TGTGCCAGCCAGACTAGCATTGGGCACGAGCAGTACTTC
-,TRBJ1-2,TRBV20-1,-,CSDHWPGPNYGYTF,TGCAGTGATCATTGGCCAGGACCTAACTATGGCTACACCTTC
-,TRBJ1-4,TRBV12-3/TRBV12-4,many,CASRAGTTNEKLFF,TGTGCCAGCAGGGCCGGGACAACTAATGAAAAACTGTTTTTT
-,TRBJ2-1,TRBV29-1,many,CSGLGTYNEQFF,TGCAGCGGACTAGGAACCTACAATGAGCAGTTCTTC
TRBD1,TRBJ2-7,TRBV6-6,-,CASRSGQGTIYEQYF,TGTGCCAGCAGGTCTGGACAGGGAACCATCTACGAGCAGTACTTC
-,TRBJ1-1,TRBV4-1,-,CASSQDGGGDTEAFF,TGCGCCAGCAGCCAAGATGGGGGAGGGGACACTGAGGCTTTCTTT
TRBD2,TRBJ2-1,TRBV7-2,-,CASSYRLLAGQANEQFF,TGTGCCAGCAGCTACAGATTACTAGCGGGTCAGGCGAATGAGCAGTTCTTC
-,TRBJ2-1,TRBV10-2,-,CASSESLGANYNEQFF,TGCGCCAGCAGTGAGTCGTTGGGGGCCAATTACAATGAGCAGTTCTTC
-,TRBJ1-6,TRBV25-1,-,CASSVANSPLHF,TGTGCCAGCAGTGTCGCCAATTCACCCCTCCACTTT
-,TRBJ2-1,TRBV6-5,-,CASSGGAEGHNEQFF,TGTGCCAGCAGTGGTGGAGCGGAGGGGCACAATGAGCAGTTCTTC
-,TRBJ1-1,TRBV20-1,-,CSARDPGSGLNTEAFF,TGCAGTGCTAGAGACCCAGGGTCGGGGCTTAACACTGAAGCTTTCTTT
-,TRBJ2-1,TRBV6-2/TRBV6-3,few,CASRGWSYNEQFF,TGTGCCAGCAGGGGCTGGTCGTACAATGAGCAGTTCTTC
TRBD2,TRBJ2-1,TRBV4-1,-,CASSQDFVGTSGRKSYNEQFF,TGCGCCAGCAGCCAAGATTTTGTGGGGACTAGCGGGAGGAAGTCCTACAATGAGCAGTTCTTC
TRBD2,TRBJ2-4,TRBV6-1,-,CASIGLAGGRTKNIQYF,TGTGCCAGCATTGGACTAGCGGGAGGGCGGACCAAAAACATTCAGTACTTC
-,TRBJ2-7,TRBV5-1,few,CASSFFEQGTHEQYF,TGCGCCAGCAGCTTCTTTGAACAGGGAACCCACGAGCAGTACTTC
-,TRBJ2-4,TRBV20-1,few,CSARDWTTLAKNIQYF,TGCAGTGCTAGAGATTGGACTACCTTAGCCAAAAACATTCAGTACTTC
TRBD1,TRBJ1-2,TRBV7-9,-,CASGLVGQGIGYTF,TGTGCCAGCGGCTTAGTGGGACAGGGGATTGGCTACACCTTC
-,TRBJ2-1,TRBV28,-,CASSLYRLASSYNEQFF,TGTGCCAGCAGTTTATACCGGCTAGCGTCCTCCTACAATGAGCAGTTCTTC
TRBD2,TRBJ2-1,TRBV14,few,CASSPSGSLISNEQFF,TGTGCCAGCAGCCCCAGCGGGAGCTTGATTTCCAATGAGCAGTTCTTC
-,TRBJ2-3,TRBV24-1,few,CATSGLSNRWTDTQYF,TGTGCCACCAGTGGTCTTAGTAATAGGTGGACAGATACGCAGTATTTT
-,TRBJ2-5,TRBV10-3,few,CAISLSQYQETQYF,TGTGCCATCAGCCTGTCACAGTACCAAGAGACCCAGTACTTC
-,TRBJ2-3,TRBV20-1,once,CSARLGTGTGTQYF,TGCAGTGCTAGACTCGGGACGGGCACAGGTACGCAGTATTTT
TRBD1,TRBJ1-5,TRBV6-1,-,CASSVGTGRRNQPQHF,TGTGCCAGCAGTGTAGGGACAGGGAGGCGCAATCAGCCCCAGCATTTT
TRBD2,TRBJ2-1,TRBV6-5,-,CASSYMAGGPRVNEQFF,TGTGCCAGCAGTTACATGGCGGGAGGGCCAAGAGTCAATGAGCAGTTCTTC
-,TRBJ2-3,TRBV20-1,-,CSAHPQVSAGDTQYF,TGCAGTGCTCATCCCCAGGTATCGGCCGGGGATACGCAGTATTTT
-,TRBJ2-7,TRBV6-1,-,CASSEALGRRAREQYF,TGTGCCAGCAGTGAAGCGTTAGGCAGGAGGGCTCGCGAGCAGTACTTC
-,TRBJ2-1,TRBV28,-,CASRPWDTDEQFF,TGTGCCAGCAGGCCGTGGGACACCGATGAGCAGTTCTTC